This T cell receptor (beta chain) was documented in a study of blood T cell repertoires in COVID-19. The method was immunoSEQ multiplex PCR; TCRdb's version includes in-frame clones alone and lacks a portion of them. The sample yields about 140,000 clones, more than 70% seen once. Germline CDR1 reads SQVTM; CDR2 reads ANQGSEA. This CDR3 is 15 amino acids long. The V and J ends lost 5 bases and 5 bases respectively, with 21 bases between them. The clonotype originates from a woman aged 45-65 years with acute or convalescent COVID-19. The chain links TRBV29-1 to TRBJ1-1, with unresolved D. Sequencing was done on a sample of peripheral blood. The CDR3, as DNA: TGCAGCGTTTTCCCCTCGGGTGGGTTCGGAACTGAAGCTTTCTTT. Translated, it gives CSVFPSGGFGTEAFF.